What follows describes a single TCR beta chain. Its matching antigen is unknown. Time point in this sample: newly diagnosed GD, antithyroid drugs for less than 3 months. PBMC-derived RNA was used for the TCR library. This specimen comes from a study of regulatory T cells in long-lasting Graves disease. Study-level findings and limits: Persistent disease showed a preference for TRBV28, TRBJ1-2 and TRBJ2-5.

Trimming shortened V by 2 bases and J by 3 bases, and 10 bases separated the two germline ends. CDR1 is GTSNPN and CDR2 is SVGIG in the germline V gene (reference sequence). The CDR3 spans 13 residues. Arm-PCR with iRepertoire HTBI primers amplified the CDR3 regions for these TCR beta libraries. One entry per CDR3 protein, called by TCRdb with MiXCR from the multiplex PCR reads. The sample has around 420,000 distinct CDR3 sequences; about 15% are singletons. This same sample was also taken into another study, of T cells in Graves' hyperthyroidism and ophthalmopathy. That paper notes: The study used the HTBI primer set for a first-round RT-PCR of the TCR CDR3.

V usage is TRBV30 and J usage is TRBJ1-2; D call uncertain. This receptor was identified in a woman aged 40 to 49 with Graves disease. Here the sequenced sample was peripheral blood mononuclear cells (PBMCs), taken at new diagnosis, from a patient treated with antithyroid drugs. The CDR3 DNA is TGTGCCTGGAGTATCAGCGGCTACTATGGCTACACCTTC. This translates into CAWSISGYYGYTF.